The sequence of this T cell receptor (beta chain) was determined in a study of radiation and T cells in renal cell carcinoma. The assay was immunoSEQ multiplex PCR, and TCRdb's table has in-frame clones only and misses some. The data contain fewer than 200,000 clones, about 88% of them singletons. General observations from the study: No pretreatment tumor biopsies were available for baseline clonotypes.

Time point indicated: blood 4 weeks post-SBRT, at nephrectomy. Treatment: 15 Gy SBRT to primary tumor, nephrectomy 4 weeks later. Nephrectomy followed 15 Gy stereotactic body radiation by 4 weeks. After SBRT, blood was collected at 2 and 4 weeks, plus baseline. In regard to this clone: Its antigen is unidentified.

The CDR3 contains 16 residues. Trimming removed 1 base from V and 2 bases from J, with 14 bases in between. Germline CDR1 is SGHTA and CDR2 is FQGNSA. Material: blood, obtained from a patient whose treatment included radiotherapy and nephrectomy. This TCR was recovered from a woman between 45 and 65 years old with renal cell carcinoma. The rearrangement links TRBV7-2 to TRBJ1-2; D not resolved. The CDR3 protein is CASSLGADALNYGYTF. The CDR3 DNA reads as TGTGCCAGCAGCTTAGGGGCAGACGCCCTCAACTATGGCTACACCTTC.